The 11 T cell receptor beta chains given below trace back to one sample, sequenced in a study of T cells in Graves' hyperthyroidism and ophthalmopathy. It was RNA transcripts that yielded the amplified TCR beta CDR3 regions. The study used the HTBI primer set for a first-round RT-PCR of the TCR CDR3. Each CDR3 protein is one row after TCRdb ran MiXCR on the multiplex PCR reads. This sample has about 300,000 distinct CDR3 sequences, with about 19% found just once. Sequencing was carried out using blood. The origin of the receptors is a man aged 45-60 years with Graves' ophthalmopathy.

Many counts were recorded for this clonotype. Compared with germline, one end of the junction differs, possibly owing to a read error. The rearrangement uses TRBV12-3 or TRBV12-4 and TRBJ2-2, with 11 positions matching TRBD2. The CDR3 contains 15 residues. The CDR3 here is CASSLAGGNTGELFF. In DNA form, the CDR3 reads TGTGCCAGCAGTCTAGCGGGAGGGAACACCGGGGAGCTGTTTTTT.

This clonotype was picked up many times. This chain connects TRBV7-8 to TRBJ1-4; perhaps TRBD1 as D (5 bases). This CDR3 region has 15 residues. Trimming left V 0 bases short and J 5 bases short, with 10 bases between. CDR1 and CDR2 from the germline V gene are SGHVS and FQNEAQ. CDR3 coding DNA: TGTGCCAGCAGCTTAGCGAAGGGACTGAATGAAAAACTGTTTTTT. This sequence encodes CASSLAKGLNEKLFF.

This clonotype has only a few counts. J is TRBJ2-7 and V is TRBV12-3 or TRBV12-4; D may be TRBD1 (5 bases). The CDR3 loop spans 13 amino acids. Between the trimmed V and J ends, which lost 8 bases and 0 bases, there was a span of 11 bases. CDR3 DNA sequence: TGTGCCAGCGCTCCCGACAGCTCCTACGAGCAGTACTTC. It yields the protein CASAPDSSYEQYF.

This clonotype was detected only a few times. The gene calls are TRBV28 and TRBJ1-5; unclear D gene. The CDR3 runs to 13 residues. Trimming removed 3 bases at V and 6 bases at J, with 9 bases between. Per the germline V gene, CDR1 is MDHEN and CDR2 is SYDVKM. The CDR3 is CASSLGFGQPQHF. The CDR3 nucleotides read TGTGCCAGCAGTTTGGGTTTCGGTCAGCCCCAGCATTTT.

This clonotype was picked up a small number of times. The CDR3 sequence is CASNGQGHSYEQYF. CDR3 nucleotides: TGTGCCAGTAACGGACAGGGGCACTCCTACGAGCAGTACTTC. The rearrangement uses TRBV19 and TRBJ2-7; 9 positions agree with TRBD1. In germline, CDR1 is LNHDA, CDR2 SQIVND (reference sequence). This CDR3 comprises 14 residues. J was trimmed by 0 bases and V by 7 bases; bases with no gene match: 4.

This clonotype was seen many times. V gene TRBV11-2 combines with J gene TRBJ2-7; D is ambiguous. The V gene lost 0 bases and the J gene lost 2 bases, with 17 bases spanning the gap. Germline assignment: CDR1 SGHAT and CDR2 FQNNGV. The length of the CDR3 is 17 residues. The CDR3 here is CASSLEAADALPYEQYF. CDR3 DNA: TGTGCCAGCAGCTTAGAAGCCGCCGACGCCCTACCCTACGAGCAGTACTTC.

This clonotype was found many times. The rearrangement links TRBV30 to TRBJ2-3; no clear D gene. Trimming cost V 0 bases and J 3 bases, with 4 bases left between them. The CDR3 sequence is 12 residues long. Germline assignment: CDR1 GTSNPN and CDR2 SVGIG (reference sequence). CDR3 region: CAWSVLTDTQYF. The CDR3 region has the DNA TGTGCCTGGAGTGTGCTTACAGATACGCAGTATTTT. The complete variable domain, with remaining parts taken from reference TRBV30 and TRBJ2-3, reads SQTIHQWPATLVQPVGSPLSLECTVEGTSNPNLYWYRQAAGRGLQLLFYSVGIGQISSEVPQNLSASRPQDRQFILSSKKLLLSDSGFYLCAWSVLTDTQYFGPGTRLTVL.

This chain links TRBV7-3 with TRBJ1-1; the D is unclear. The CDR3 contains 12 residues. The V and J ends lost 6 bases and 7 bases respectively, with 12 bases between them. Germline CDR1 and CDR2: SGHTA and FQGTGA. CDR3 sequence reads: CASRPTAGEAFF. In DNA form, the CDR3 reads TGTGCCAGCAGACCAACCGCGGGTGAAGCTTTCTTT.

This clonotype was counted between two and nine times. The chain is built from TRBV24-1 and TRBJ2-1, with TRBD2 identical over 9 bases. The junction had 24 bases not matched to a gene; V was cut back by 8 bases and J by 5 bases. The germline gives CDR1 KGHDR, CDR2 SFDVKD. The CDR3 consists of 20 residues. The CDR3 DNA sequence: TGTGCCACCACCGGACCAGCGGGAGGAGTAATTTCGTCGGGCAACAATGAGCAGTTCTTC. Translated, it gives CATTGPAGGVISSGNNEQFF.

This clonotype was found many times. This rearrangement joins TRBV11-2 to TRBJ2-7, with unresolved D. V shed 1 base and J shed 3 bases, with 4 bases lying between them. Germline CDR1 SGHAT, CDR2 FQNNGV. This CDR3 region has 12 residues. CDR3 DNA sequence: TGTGCCAGCAGCTTAGGTAACTACGAGCAGTACTTC. As protein: CASSLGNYEQYF.

The rearrangement joins TRBV15 to TRBJ2-7; TRBD1 is a possible D gene (6 bases). The CDR3 has 14 amino acids. V was shortened by 1 base and J by 5 bases, with 12 bases between the two germline ends. The V gene's germline CDR1 is LNHNV and CDR2 YYDKDF (reference sequence). In DNA, the CDR3 is TGTGCCACCAGCAGAGCCGGACAGTTAGACGAGCAGTACTTC. This gives the protein CATSRAGQLDEQYF. Drawing the rest from reference TRBV15 and TRBJ2-7, the complete variable domain is DAMVIQNPRYQVTQFGKPVTLSCSQTLNHNVMYWYQQKSSQAPKLLFHYYDKDFNNEADTPDNFQSRRPNTSFCFLDIRSPGLGDTAMYLCATSRAGQLDEQYFGPGTRLTVT.